This T cell receptor beta chain derives from a study of OX40 agonist ivuxolimab in advanced cancers. Data came from immunoSEQ multiplex PCR; TCRdb stores just in-frame clones and leaves some out. The sample lists roughly 74,000 clones; roughly 84% were seen once. Autoimmune disease history or systemic immunosuppression led to patient exclusion. The CDR3 consists of 14 residues. Per germline, CDR1 MNHEY and CDR2 SVGAGI. The V segment lost 5 bases and the J segment 5 bases; nucleotides outside the gene matches: 6. The chain recombines TRBV6-5 with TRBJ1-2, with 9 nucleotides matching TRBD1. The clonotype was recovered from an adult with an advanced solid tumor such as melanoma, head and neck, liver or kidney cancer. This sample comprised CD4+ or CD8+ T cells sorted from blood, obtained in a trial of the OX40 agonist ivuxolimab. In DNA, the CDR3 is TGTGCCAGCAGTGAGACAGGGGGTTTTTATGGCTACACCTTC. Encoded protein: CASSETGGFYGYTF.